This entry describes one TCR beta chain. Its antigen specificity is not known. No base quality information exists; no much larger clone differs at one position. This record belongs to a study of blood T cell repertoires in COVID-19 (TCRdb year 2020). General notes on the study: Collaborator samples came from the United States, Italy and Spain and covered acute and convalescent phases of COVID-19. The prospective study material was composed of cDNA or gDNA derived from T cells, B-cell-depleted T cells, or PBMCs. Subjects who had been exposed to COVID-19, were actively infected with it, or had recovered from it provided the deeply sampled blood TCRbeta repertoires that made up the dataset. A freely available public database, intended as a resource for researchers studying the immune response to SARS-CoV-2, is where the repertoires were released. Samples came from the ongoing ImmuneRACE study (first 160 participants) plus 1,254 subjects from 6 global collaborators. Nearly every sample came with metadata listing a de-identified subject ID, COVID-19 status, age in years and sex. HLA class I and class II types, where available, came from metadata supplied by the sample provider rather than from assay-based typing.

Each collaborating institution followed its own protocols to collect whole blood in K2EDTA tubes. Collaborator samples were shipped for TCRbeta analysis as frozen whole blood, isolated PBMCs, or DNA extracted from either sample type. What the research found in general, with its limitations: Clinical and demographic metadata were provided uncurated, with the amount varying by source and participant.

TCRbeta CDR3 regions were amplified from genomic DNA using the immunoSEQ Assay, a bias-controlled multiplex PCR. The source study handled its data this way. The number of nucleated cells in each sample was estimated from the amplification of reference gene primers within the assay. Sequence reads were collapsed and filtered to measure the absolute abundance of every unique TCRbeta CDR3 rearrangement. For each sample, productive Simpson clonality was calculated as the square root of Simpson's diversity index over productive rearrangements. The table was pulled from immuneACCESS by TCRdb, which kept in-frame rearrangements only. Such tables lose some clones; where checked, under half of the loss comes from unresolved V genes, and the rest has no known cause. The DNA gave D and trimming, while V, J and clone size come from that table. This sample holds 55,000 to 90,000 clones; approximately 90% were observed only once. Approximately 1.4% of the sample goes to the ten largest clones.

Sequencing input: peripheral blood. The TCR originated in a human donor in a cohort sampled during active COVID-19.

The nucleotides read TGTGCCAGCAGGGGACTAGGCTACGAGCAGTACTTC. The encoded protein is CASRGLGYEQYF. The sequence is built from TRBV3-1 (or the pseudogene TRBV3-2) and TRBJ2-7, and TRBD2 matches 8 of the central bases. V is pruned by 6 bases and J by 3 bases, leaving 1 base of the junction without a gene match. Reading the germline V gene (reference sequence) gives CDR1 LGHDT and CDR2 YNNKEL. The CDR3 measures 12 amino acids from cysteine to phenylalanine. The DNA shown is the 36-base CDR3, in frame from base 1.